This T cell receptor (beta chain) was documented in a study of naive and memory T cell subsets (dated by TCRdb to about 2017). Study-wide context: The figure summarizing these samples reported ten or so blood donors, 7 tuberculin skin test biopsies and 3 saline control biopsies. PCR2 was typically performed as a SYBR Green qPCR that was stopped at a set threshold, although end-point PCR (approximately 6 cycles) could be used instead for low-input samples.

Overall results and qualifications from the work: The RNA-based method was acknowledged to be potentially sensitive to changes in TCR transcripts with T cell activation and differentiation.

Library preparation employed 5' RACE. The ligated cDNA was amplified in four rounds of PCR with nested alpha and beta constant region primers together with the SP2 primer. For the blood and skin samples, TCR RNA was reverse transcribed with SuperScript IV using primers for the alpha and beta constant regions. An oligonucleotide carrying the Illumina SP2 primer and a UMI was ligated to the 3' end of the cDNA by means of T4 RNA ligase 1. The 12-nucleotide UMI was composed of two random hexamers separated by an eight-base spacer, which was included to prevent hairpin formation. From the second PCR onward, TCR alpha and beta chain libraries were processed separately and dual indexed for multiplexing. After pooling, the indexed libraries were analyzed by capillary electrophoresis and sequenced on either an Illumina MiSeq or NextSeq. To boost base diversity and improve cluster recognition, PhiX DNA at about 5-7.5% was spiked into the libraries. In the original analysis: Demultiplexor extracted UMIs from read 2, combined them with read 1 TCR sequence, and split reads by sample indices. Decombinator identified V and J genes and V-J junctions and gave each TCR a five-part identifier that included V and J deletions. Collapsinator used UMIs to correct sequencing errors and PCR amplification heterogeneity, yielding UMI-based abundance per TCR. Identifiers were converted to nucleotide sequence by CDR3Translator and translated to amino acids, and CDR3 regions were extracted on the basis of terminal motifs. After normalization to the amount of input RNA, error-corrected alpha and beta TCR counts from blood and skin were compared. TCRdb took the public reads, trimmed them with fastp at Q25, ran MiXCR for clone calling and kept in-frame beta chains. All rows with the same CDR3 protein become a single entry with the most common DNA and genes. The V and J calls were not made by the authors but by TCRdb's processing. The sample table holds about 62,000 distinct CDR3 sequences, of which 8% to 9% were seen once. Of the sample, 15% to 20% falls within the top ten clones.

In its sample, this clonotype was seen a few times. The specificity of this receptor is unknown. No base quality information exists; no much larger clone differs at one position. The CDR3 spans 16 residues, from the cysteine through the phenylalanine. The CDR3 DNA has 48 bases and is translated from base 1. The germline V gene (reference sequence) supplies CDR1 GTSNPN and CDR2 SVGIG. The study reported a robust and sensitive protocol to amplify, sequence and analyze TCRs, based on 3' ligation of a UMI-containing oligonucleotide to TCR cDNA. Whole blood analysis involved drawing roughly 2.4 ml of peripheral blood from adult healthy volunteers into Tempus tubes and then extracting RNA following the manufacturer's instructions. Total RNA was treated with RQ1 DNase, without cell sorting, prior to reverse transcription, with an input of roughly 1 to 1,100 ng being targeted. Libraries were prepared from skin biopsies and whole blood so that pipeline robustness could be tested in samples in which T cells form a minority population.

The source is a female donor in good health. Recombination linked TRBV30 to TRBJ1-5; TRBD1 matches 7 bases in the middle. The CDR3 loop reads CALSTAGGNYNQPQHF. Read as DNA, the sequence is TGTGCTCTGTCGACAGCAGGGGGGAATTACAATCAGCCCCAGCATTTT.